This T cell receptor (beta chain) originates from a study of OX40 agonist ivuxolimab in advanced cancers. Clones were read by immunoSEQ multiplex PCR, and TCRdb kept only the in-frame ones, dropping some. Of around 53,000 clones in the sample, nearly 95% were seen once. The CDR3 extends over 12 amino acids. V lost 5 bases and J 10 bases, leaving 12 bases between the germline ends. Germline values: CDR1 PRHDT, CDR2 FYEKMQ (reference sequence). The sequenced sample was CD4+ or CD8+ T cells sorted from blood, obtained in a trial of the OX40 agonist ivuxolimab. This sequence joins TRBV13 and TRBJ1-5, with D hard to call. The source is an adult with an advanced solid tumor such as melanoma, head and neck, liver or kidney cancer. DNA of the CDR3: TGTGCCAGCAGCGATGGTCGGGAACCCCAGCATTTT. Its translation is CASSDGREPQHF.